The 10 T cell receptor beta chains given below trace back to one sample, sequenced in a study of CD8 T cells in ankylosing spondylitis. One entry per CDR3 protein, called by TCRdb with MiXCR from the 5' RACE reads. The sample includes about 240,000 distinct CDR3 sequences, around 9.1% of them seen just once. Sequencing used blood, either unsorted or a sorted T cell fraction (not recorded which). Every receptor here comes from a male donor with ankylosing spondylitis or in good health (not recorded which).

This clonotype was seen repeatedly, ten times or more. The chain's CDR3 is CASSPKGPAAHNEQFF. The CDR3 bases are TGTGCCAGCAGCCCAAAAGGACCCGCCGCCCACAATGAGCAGTTCTTC. The chain combines TRBV7-8 with TRBJ2-1; D gene uncertain. Germline CDR1 SGHVS, CDR2 FQNEAQ. The CDR3 length is 16 residues. V was shortened by 5 bases and J by 5 bases, with 19 bases between the two germline ends.

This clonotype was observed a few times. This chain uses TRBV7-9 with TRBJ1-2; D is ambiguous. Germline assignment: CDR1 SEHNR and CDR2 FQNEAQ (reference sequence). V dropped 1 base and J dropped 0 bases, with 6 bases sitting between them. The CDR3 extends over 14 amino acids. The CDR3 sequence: CASSLEEANYGYTF. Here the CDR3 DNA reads TGTGCCAGCAGCTTAGAGGAAGCTAACTATGGCTACACCTTC.

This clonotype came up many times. The CDR3 region has the DNA TGCAGCGTTGAAGGTGTACAGGGGCAGGACACCGGGGAGCTGTTTTTT. It specifies CSVEGVQGQDTGELFF. The chain combines TRBV29-1 with TRBJ2-2, with 7 nucleotides matching TRBD1. This CDR3 region has 16 residues. The J segment lost 3 bases and the V segment lost 1 base, leaving 8 bases of the junction unmatched. The germline V gene encodes CDR1 SQVTM and CDR2 ANQGSEA.

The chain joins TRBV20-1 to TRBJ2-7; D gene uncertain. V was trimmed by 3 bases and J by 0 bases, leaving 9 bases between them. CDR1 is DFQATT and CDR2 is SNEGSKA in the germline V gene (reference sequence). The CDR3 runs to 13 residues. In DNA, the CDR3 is TGCAGTGCTAGGCCCCTAAGCTCCTACGAGCAGTACTTC. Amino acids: CSARPLSSYEQYF.

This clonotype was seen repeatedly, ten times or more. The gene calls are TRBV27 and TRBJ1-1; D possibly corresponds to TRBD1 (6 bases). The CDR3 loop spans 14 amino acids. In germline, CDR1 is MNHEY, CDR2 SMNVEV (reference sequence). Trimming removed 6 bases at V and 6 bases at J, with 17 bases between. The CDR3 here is CASSASGARAEAFF. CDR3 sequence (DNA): TGTGCCAGCAGCGCCTCAGGGGCTAGGGCTGAAGCTTTCTTT.

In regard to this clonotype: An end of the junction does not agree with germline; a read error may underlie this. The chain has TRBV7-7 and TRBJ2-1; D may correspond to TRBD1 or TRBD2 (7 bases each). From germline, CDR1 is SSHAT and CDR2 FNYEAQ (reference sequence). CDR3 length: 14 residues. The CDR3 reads CASSQGEGYNEQFF. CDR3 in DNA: TGTGCTAGCAGCCAGGGGGAGGGCTACAATGAGCAGTTCTTC.

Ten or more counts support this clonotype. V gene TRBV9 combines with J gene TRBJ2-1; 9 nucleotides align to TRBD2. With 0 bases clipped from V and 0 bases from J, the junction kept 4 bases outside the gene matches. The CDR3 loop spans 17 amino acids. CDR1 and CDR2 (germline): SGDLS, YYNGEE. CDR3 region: CASSVEGGGASYNEQFF. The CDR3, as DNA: TGTGCCAGCAGCGTAGAAGGCGGGGGGGCCTCCTACAATGAGCAGTTCTTC.

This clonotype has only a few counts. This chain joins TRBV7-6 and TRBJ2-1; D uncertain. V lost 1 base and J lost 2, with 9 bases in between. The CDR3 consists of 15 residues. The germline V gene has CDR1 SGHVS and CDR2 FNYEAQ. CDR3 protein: CASSLGTEAYNEQFF. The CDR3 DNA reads TGTGCCAGCAGCTTAGGGACCGAAGCCTACAATGAGCAGTTCTTC.

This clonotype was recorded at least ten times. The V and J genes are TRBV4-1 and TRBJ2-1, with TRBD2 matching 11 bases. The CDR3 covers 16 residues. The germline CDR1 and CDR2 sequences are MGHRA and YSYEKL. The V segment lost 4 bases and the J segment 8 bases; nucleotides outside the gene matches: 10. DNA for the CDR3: TGCGCCAGCAGCCGACGTACTAGCGGGAGCAGGGATGAGCAGTTCTTC. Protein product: CASSRRTSGSRDEQFF.

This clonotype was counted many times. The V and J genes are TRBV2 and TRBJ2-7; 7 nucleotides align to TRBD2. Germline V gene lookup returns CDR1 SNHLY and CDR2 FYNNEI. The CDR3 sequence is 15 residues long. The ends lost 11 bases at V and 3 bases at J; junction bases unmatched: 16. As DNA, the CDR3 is TGTGCCTCATACGGATTACCGGGGACTAACTACGAGCAGTACTTC. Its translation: CASYGLPGTNYEQYF.